The rows below give T cell receptor beta chains drawn from one sample of a study of blood T cell repertoires in COVID-19. Assay used: immunoSEQ multiplex PCR; TCRdb lists only in-frame clones, some missing. The sample yields 81,000 or so clones, approximately 89% seen once. Sequencing used peripheral blood. The receptors originated from a man aged 70-80 years with active or convalescent COVID-19. The CDR3 runs from the conserved cysteine through the conserved F or W. A D gene is named only where the DNA matches it firmly. Size tells how often a clone was seen (once, few, many) or the class of an expanded clone, and some rows leave it out.

V: TRBV28
D: TRBD1
J: TRBJ1-5
size: few
DNA: TGTGCCGCAGGGGACAGGGTCCAGCCCCAGCATTTT
CDR3: CAAGDRVQPQHF

V: TRBV19
D: NA
J: TRBJ2-5
size: once
DNA: TGTGCCAGTAGTACCCGGGAGACCCAGTACTTC
CDR3: CASSTRETQYF

V: TRBV19
D: NA
J: TRBJ2-3
size: NA
DNA: TGTGCCAGTGGGCCCTGGGGGGAACGCACAGATACGCAGTATTTT
CDR3: CASGPWGERTDTQYF

V: TRBV19
D: TRBD1
J: TRBJ2-7
size: NA
DNA: TGTGCCAGTAGTTCCGGACAGGGCTCCTACGAGCAGTACTTC
CDR3: CASSSGQGSYEQYF

V: TRBV21-1
D: NA
J: TRBJ1-3
size: NA
DNA: TGTGCCAGCAGGGGATATGGAGGCTCTGGAAACACCATATATTTT
CDR3: CASRGYGGSGNTIYF

V: TRBV5-1
D: TRBD2
J: TRBJ2-1
size: once
DNA: TGCGCCAGCAGCTACCAACTAGCGGGAGCCTACAATGAGCAGTTCTTC
CDR3: CASSYQLAGAYNEQFF

V: TRBV3-1/TRBV3-2
D: TRBD2
J: TRBJ2-7
size: NA
DNA: TGTGCCAGCAGCCAAGAGCTAGCGGGAACTATGCCCACCCACTCCTACGAGCAGTACTTC
CDR3: CASSQELAGTMPTHSYEQYF

V: TRBV5-6
D: NA
J: TRBJ2-1
size: NA
DNA: TGTGCCAGCAGCCCCGGGATACCCAATGAGCAGTTCTTC
CDR3: CASSPGIPNEQFF

V: TRBV5-5
D: NA
J: TRBJ1-2
size: NA
DNA: TGTGCCAGCAGCTTGATGGACAATTATGGCTACACCTTC
CDR3: CASSLMDNYGYTF

V: TRBV5-1
D: TRBD1
J: TRBJ2-7
size: NA
DNA: TGCGCCAGCAGCTTGGATTCCGTGGCAGGGGGCTACGAGCAGTACTTC
CDR3: CASSLDSVAGGYEQYF

V: TRBV9
D: NA
J: TRBJ1-1
size: NA
DNA: TGTGCCAGCAGCGTACTTCTGGGCAGTGAAGCTTTCTTT
CDR3: CASSVLLGSEAFF

V: TRBV24-1
D: NA
J: TRBJ1-5
size: NA
DNA: TGTGCCACCCAAAGTGGCCGGGGGGATCAGCCCCAGCATTTT
CDR3: CATQSGRGDQPQHF

V: TRBV2
D: NA
J: TRBJ1-1
size: NA
DNA: TGTGCCAGCAGTCCTGAGGTTTTTTCTGAAGCTTTCTTT
CDR3: CASSPEVFSEAFF

V: TRBV12-2
D: NA
J: TRBJ1-2
size: NA
DNA: TGTGCAAGTCGCTTGGGGGTTGGAGGGCGAAACTATGGCTACACCTTC
CDR3: CASRLGVGGRNYGYTF

V: TRBV6-5
D: NA
J: TRBJ1-5
size: NA
DNA: TGTGCCAGCACCCTAGGCGATCCCGCGGCAGCCCAGCATTTT
CDR3: CASTLGDPAAAQHF

V: TRBV9
D: TRBD1
J: TRBJ2-7
size: NA
DNA: TGTGCCAGCAGCGACCACCCGAGGACAGGGGGCCCCCCCGAGCAGTACTTC
CDR3: CASSDHPRTGGPPEQYF

V: TRBV10-3
D: TRBD1
J: TRBJ1-5
size: NA
DNA: TGTGCCATCAGTACGACAGGGAATCAGCCCCAGCATTTT
CDR3: CAISTTGNQPQHF

V: TRBV30
D: TRBD1
J: TRBJ1-3
size: once
DNA: TGTGCCTGGAGTACAGACAGGGGGCCCGGAAACACCATATATTTT
CDR3: CAWSTDRGPGNTIYF

V: TRBV7-9
D: TRBD1
J: TRBJ2-5
size: NA
DNA: TGTGCCGGACAGGGGACCCAAGAGACCCAGTACTTC
CDR3: CAGQGTQETQYF

V: TRBV9
D: TRBD1
J: TRBJ1-3
size: NA
DNA: TGTGCCAGCAGCGCGGGCGGGACAGGGTCTGGAAACACCATATATTTT
CDR3: CASSAGGTGSGNTIYF

V: TRBV5-8
D: NA
J: TRBJ1-1
size: NA
DNA: TGTGCCAGCAGCTTTACGGGGTTTAACACTGAAGCTTTCTTT
CDR3: CASSFTGFNTEAFF